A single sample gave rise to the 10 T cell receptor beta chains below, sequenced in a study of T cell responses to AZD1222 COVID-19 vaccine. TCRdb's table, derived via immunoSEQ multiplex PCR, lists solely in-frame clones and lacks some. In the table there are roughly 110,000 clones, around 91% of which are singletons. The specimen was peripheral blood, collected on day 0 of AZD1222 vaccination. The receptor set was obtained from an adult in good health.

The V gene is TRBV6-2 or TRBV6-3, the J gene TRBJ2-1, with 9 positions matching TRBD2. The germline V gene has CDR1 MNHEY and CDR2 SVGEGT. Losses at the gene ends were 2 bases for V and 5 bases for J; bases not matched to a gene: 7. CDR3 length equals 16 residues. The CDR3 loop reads CASSYVMLAGNNEQFF. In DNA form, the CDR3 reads TGTGCCAGCAGTTACGTTATGCTAGCGGGGAACAATGAGCAGTTCTTC.

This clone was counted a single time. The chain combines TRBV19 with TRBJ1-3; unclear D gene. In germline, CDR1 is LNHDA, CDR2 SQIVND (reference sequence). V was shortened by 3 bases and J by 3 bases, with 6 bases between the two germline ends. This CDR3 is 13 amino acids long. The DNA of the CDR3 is TGTGCCAGTAGTATTAAGGTTGGAAACACCATATATTTT. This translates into CASSIKVGNTIYF.

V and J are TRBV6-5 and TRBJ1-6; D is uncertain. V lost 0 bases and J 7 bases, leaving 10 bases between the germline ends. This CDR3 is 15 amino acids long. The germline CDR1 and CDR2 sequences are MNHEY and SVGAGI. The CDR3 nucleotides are TGTGCCAGCAGTTACTCGAAACCAGGCAATTCACCCCTCCACTTT. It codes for CASSYSKPGNSPLHF.

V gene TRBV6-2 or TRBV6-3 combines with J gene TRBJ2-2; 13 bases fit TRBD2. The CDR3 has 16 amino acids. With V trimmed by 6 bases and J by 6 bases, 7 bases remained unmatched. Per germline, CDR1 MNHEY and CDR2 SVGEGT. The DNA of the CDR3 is TGTGCCAGCAGCCGCTCGACTAGCGGGGGGCCCGGGGAGCTGTTTTTT. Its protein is CASSRSTSGGPGELFF.

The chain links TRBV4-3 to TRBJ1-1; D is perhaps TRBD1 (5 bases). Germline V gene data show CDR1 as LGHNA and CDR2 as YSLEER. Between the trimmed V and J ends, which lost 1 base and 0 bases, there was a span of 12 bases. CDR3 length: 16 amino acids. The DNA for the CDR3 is TGCGCCAGCAGCCAAGGAGGGGCAGCTATGAACACTGAAGCTTTCTTT. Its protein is CASSQGGAAMNTEAFF.

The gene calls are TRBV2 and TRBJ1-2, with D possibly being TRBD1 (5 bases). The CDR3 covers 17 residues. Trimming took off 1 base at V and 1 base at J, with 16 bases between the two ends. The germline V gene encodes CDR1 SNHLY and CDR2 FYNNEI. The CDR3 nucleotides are TGTGCCAGCAGTGAAGGTCTCCGGGACGTCGGTAACTATGGCTACACCTTC. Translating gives CASSEGLRDVGNYGYTF.

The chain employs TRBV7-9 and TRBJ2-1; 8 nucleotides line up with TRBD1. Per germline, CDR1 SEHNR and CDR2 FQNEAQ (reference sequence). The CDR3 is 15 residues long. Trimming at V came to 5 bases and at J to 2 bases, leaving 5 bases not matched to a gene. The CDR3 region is CASSVGTGPYNEQFF. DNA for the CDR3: TGTGCCAGCAGCGTTGGGACAGGCCCCTACAATGAGCAGTTCTTC. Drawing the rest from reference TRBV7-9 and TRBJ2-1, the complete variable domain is DTGVSQNPRHKITKRGQNVTFRCDPISEHNRLYWYRQTLGQGPEFLTYFQNEAQLEKSRLLSDRFSAERPKGSFSTLEIQRTEQGDSAMYLCASSVGTGPYNEQFFGPGTRLTVL.

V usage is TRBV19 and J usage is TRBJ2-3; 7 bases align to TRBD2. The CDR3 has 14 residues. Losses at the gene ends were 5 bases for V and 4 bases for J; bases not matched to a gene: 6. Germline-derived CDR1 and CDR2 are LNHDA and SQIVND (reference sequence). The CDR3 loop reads CASSSPGRADTQYF. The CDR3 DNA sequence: TGTGCCAGTAGTTCACCGGGGAGGGCAGATACGCAGTATTTT.

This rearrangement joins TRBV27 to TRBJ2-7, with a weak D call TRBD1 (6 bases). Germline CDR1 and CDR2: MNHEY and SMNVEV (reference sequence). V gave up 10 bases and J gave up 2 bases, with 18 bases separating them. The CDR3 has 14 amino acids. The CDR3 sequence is CANLPGQPTYEQYF. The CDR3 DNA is TGTGCCAACCTCCCAGGACAGCCCACCTACGAGCAGTACTTC.

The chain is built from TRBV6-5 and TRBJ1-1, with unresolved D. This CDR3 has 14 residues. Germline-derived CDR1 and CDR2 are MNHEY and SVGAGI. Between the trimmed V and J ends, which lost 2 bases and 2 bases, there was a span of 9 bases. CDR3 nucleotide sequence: TGTGCCAGCAGTTACGGGTTAATCAACACTGAAGCTTTCTTT. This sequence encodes CASSYGLINTEAFF.